Shown below are 21 T cell receptor beta chains from a single sample sequenced in a study of control samples from healthy donors and cancer patients. The method was immunoSEQ multiplex PCR; TCRdb's version includes in-frame clones alone and lacks a portion of them. The sample records about 120,000 clones, about 83% being singletons. Sequenced input: blood. All receptors come from a man aged 25-40 years in good health.

The rearrangement links TRBV6-5 to TRBJ2-7; D is unresolved. Germline V gene lookup returns CDR1 MNHEY and CDR2 SVGAGI. The CDR3 consists of 12 residues. V lost 3 bases and J lost 5, with 8 bases in between. CDR3 protein: CASSYEGHEQYF. Written as DNA, the CDR3 is TGTGCCAGCAGTTATGAAGGCCACGAGCAGTACTTC.

The chain carries TRBV15 and TRBJ1-1; D gene uncertain. CDR3 length equals 14 residues. The V end was cut by 3 bases, the J end by 6 bases, with 14 bases between. Germline-derived CDR1 and CDR2 are LNHNV and YYDKDF (reference sequence). The CDR3 nucleotides are TGTGCCACCAGCAGCCGGGCCGTAGGCCCTGAAGCTTTCTTT. As protein: CATSSRAVGPEAFF. Based on the CDR3 plus reference TRBV15 and TRBJ1-1, the full variable domain is DAMVIQNPRYQVTQFGKPVTLSCSQTLNHNVMYWYQQKSSQAPKLLFHYYDKDFNNEADTPDNFQSRRPNTSFCFLDIRSPGLGDTAMYLCATSSRAVGPEAFFGQGTRLTVV.

The chain employs TRBV10-3 and TRBJ2-2; the D is unclear. The CDR3 has 15 residues. V dropped 9 bases and J dropped 5 bases, with 19 bases sitting between them. Looked up from germline, CDR1 is ENHRY and CDR2 is SYGVKD. As DNA, the CDR3 is TGTGCCATTGCAAGCGAAGTAAGGCGGACCGGGGAGCTGTTTTTT. It encodes CAIASEVRRTGELFF.

J is TRBJ1-2 and V is TRBV6-5, with 8 positions matching TRBD1. This CDR3 region has 14 residues. Germline CDR1 is MNHEY and CDR2 is SVGAGI. The trim removed 7 bases at V and 8 bases at J, leaving 12 bases unmatched. The CDR3 region has the DNA TGTGCCAGCAAGACAGGGGTCCAGCCCCACGGCTACACCTTC. The encoded protein is CASKTGVQPHGYTF.

This clone came up a few times. The chain joins TRBV30 to TRBJ1-5; the D gene is possibly TRBD1 (6 bases). The CDR3 length is 15 residues. CDR1 is GTSNPN and CDR2 is SVGIG in the germline V gene (reference sequence). Deletions cut 0 bases from V and 5 bases from J, with 14 bases between. The CDR3 protein is CAWSVRGQSDQPQHF. DNA of the CDR3: TGTGCCTGGAGTGTACGAGGACAGTCAGATCAGCCCCAGCATTTT. Full variable domain (outside the CDR3, taken from reference TRBV30 and TRBJ1-5): SQTIHQWPATLVQPVGSPLSLECTVEGTSNPNLYWYRQAAGRGLQLLFYSVGIGQISSEVPQNLSASRPQDRQFILSSKKLLLSDSGFYLCAWSVRGQSDQPQHFGDGTRLSIL.

This clone was counted a single time. The rearrangement links TRBV5-1 to TRBJ1-6; 7 nucleotides match TRBD1. After removal of 4 bases from V and 10 bases from J, the junction contained 11 bases not matched to a gene. The V gene's germline CDR1 is SGHRS and CDR2 YFSETQ. There are 15 residues in the CDR3. The CDR3 nucleotides read TGCGCCAGCAGCCCCGGACAGGCCAGGAGCTCACCCCTCCACTTT. Translating gives CASSPGQARSSPLHF.

This clone has a handful of counts. The gene calls are TRBV4-1 and TRBJ1-5, with 8 bases aligning to TRBD1. CDR3 length equals 14 residues. V lost 5 bases to trimming and J lost 7 bases; unmatched junction nucleotides: 7. Germline V gives CDR1 MGHRA, CDR2 YSYEKL. The CDR3 spells CASSSGGLRQPQHF. The CDR3 DNA is TGCGCCAGCAGCTCAGGGGGCCTAAGGCAGCCCCAGCATTTT.

The chain recombines TRBV29-1 with TRBJ1-1, with D maybe TRBD1 (5 bases). Germline assignment: CDR1 SQVTM and CDR2 ANQGSEA. V was clipped by 5 bases and J by 0 bases, with 10 bases between them. The CDR3 has 13 amino acids. In nucleotides, the CDR3 is TGCAGCGTTAGGGGAGTCTTGAACACTGAAGCTTTCTTT. It specifies CSVRGVLNTEAFF.

Only one count was recorded for this clone. The chain uses TRBV27 and TRBJ2-6, with D possibly being TRBD2 (6 bases). V was pared by 4 bases and J by 0 bases, with 10 bases between. This CDR3 is built from 16 residues. Germline V CDR1 and CDR2: MNHEY, SMNVEV (reference sequence). The CDR3 loop reads CASSSHGGSGANVLTF. The DNA for the CDR3 is TGTGCCAGCAGTTCGCACGGGGGCTCTGGGGCCAACGTCCTGACTTTC. Variable domain in full (rest from reference TRBV27 and TRBJ2-6): EAQVTQNPRYLITVTGKKLTVTCSQNMNHEYMSWYRQDPGLGLRQIYYSMNVEVTDKGDVPEGYKVSRKEKRNFPLILESPSPNQTSLYFCASSSHGGSGANVLTFGAGSRLTVL.

This rearrangement joins TRBV27 to TRBJ1-1, with a tentative D call TRBD1 (6 bases). Germline CDR1 MNHEY, CDR2 SMNVEV (reference sequence). Trimming pared 3 bases from V and 6 bases from J, leaving 14 bases between. The CDR3 sequence is 14 residues long. CDR3 in DNA: TGTGCCAGCAGTTTCCTAATACGGACAGCTGAAGCTTTCTTT. Encoded protein: CASSFLIRTAEAFF.

This chain connects TRBV28 to TRBJ1-4; no reliable D call. Trimming stripped 6 bases from V and 0 bases from J, with 5 bases between. The CDR3 extends over 13 amino acids. CDR1 is MDHEN, CDR2 SYDVKM, per germline. Here the CDR3 reads CASSDATNEKLFF. DNA for the CDR3: TGTGCCAGCAGCGATGCAACTAATGAAAAACTGTTTTTT.

As for this clone: Other nucleotide sequences from this sample produce the same CDR3. The V and J genes are TRBV3-1 (or the pseudogene TRBV3-2) and TRBJ2-1; D not resolved. V lost 1 base and J 10 bases, leaving 5 bases between the germline ends. CDR3 length equals 11 residues. Germline CDR1 and CDR2: LGHDT and YNNKEL (reference sequence). Here the CDR3 reads CASSQVGEQFF. In nucleotides, the CDR3 is TGTGCCAGCAGCCAAGTGGGGGAGCAGTTCTTC.

V usage is TRBV24-1 and J usage is TRBJ1-2; TRBD1 matches at 8 bases. The CDR3 consists of 15 residues. Per the germline V gene, CDR1 is KGHDR and CDR2 is SFDVKD. J was trimmed by 5 bases and V by 4 bases; bases with no gene match: 8. The CDR3 DNA sequence: TGTGCCACCAGTGAACAGGGGGGGGCCGAGTATGGCTACACCTTC. Its translation: CATSEQGGAEYGYTF.

CDR3 bases: TGTGCCAGCAGCCCTGGACAGGGAAATCAGCCCCAGCATTTT. Translated, it gives CASSPGQGNQPQHF. The V gene is TRBV11-2, the J gene TRBJ1-5; 8 nucleotides agree with TRBD1. With V trimmed by 5 bases and J by 4 bases, 4 bases remained unmatched. Germline V gene sequence: CDR1 SGHAT, CDR2 FQNNGV. The CDR3 length is 14 residues.

The chain couples TRBV10-2 to TRBJ1-4, with TRBD1 identical over 9 bases. This CDR3 region has 16 residues. J gave up 4 bases and V 3 bases, and 6 bases lay outside the gene matches. Per the germline V gene, CDR1 is WSHSY and CDR2 is SAAADI. The CDR3 spells CASSDMGQGFNEKLFF. CDR3 coding DNA: TGCGCCAGCAGTGATATGGGACAGGGATTTAATGAAAAACTGTTTTTT.

This sequence joins TRBV29-1 and TRBJ1-1; D perhaps matches TRBD1 (5 bases). The germline V and J ends were trimmed by 6 bases and 4 bases, with 12 bases remaining between them. Looked up from germline, CDR1 is SQVTM and CDR2 is ANQGSEA. The CDR3 runs 12 residues. CDR3 in amino acids: CSVGRLVTEAFF. DNA for the CDR3: TGCAGCGTGGGACGTCTTGTCACTGAAGCTTTCTTT.

This chain uses TRBV7-7 with TRBJ2-3; possible D gene TRBD1, 5 bases. The CDR3 is 15 residues long. Trimming took 5 bases from V and 8 from J, leaving 20 bases between them. Germline CDR1 SSHAT, CDR2 FNYEAQ (reference sequence). Written as DNA, the CDR3 is TGTGCCAGCAGCCAGACAGTCACTCCGGATAGTACGCAGTATTTT. Its protein is CASSQTVTPDSTQYF.

The chain joins TRBV19 to TRBJ1-5, with 7 bases matching TRBD1. The CDR3 is made up of 14 amino acids. In germline, CDR1 is LNHDA, CDR2 SQIVND (reference sequence). V shed 4 bases, J shed 6 bases, and the junction held 6 bases outside the gene matches. DNA of the CDR3: TGTGCCAGTAGTACCCGACAGGGAGGTCAGCCCCAGCATTTT. It encodes CASSTRQGGQPQHF. Combining the CDR3 with reference TRBV19 and TRBJ1-5 gives the whole variable domain DGGITQSPKYLFRKEGQNVTLSCEQNLNHDAMYWYRQDPGQGLRLIYYSQIVNDFQKGDIAEGYSVSREKKESFPLTVTSAQKNPTAFYLCASSTRQGGQPQHFGDGTRLSIL.

This rearrangement joins TRBV25-1 to TRBJ1-2; TRBD1 aligns across 7 bases. V shed 4 bases, J shed 4 bases, and the junction held 3 bases outside the gene matches. Germline values: CDR1 MGHDK, CDR2 SYGVNS. This CDR3 region has 13 residues. CDR3 region: CASSATGSYGYTF. The CDR3 region has the DNA TGTGCCAGCAGTGCGACAGGGTCCTATGGCTACACCTTC.

A note on this clone: At the DNA level, this CDR3 is encoded by other sequences in the same sample as well. CDR3 protein: CAWSVQANYGYTF. The DNA of the CDR3 is TGTGCCTGGAGTGTACAGGCTAACTATGGCTACACCTTC. The chain couples TRBV30 to TRBJ1-2, with D tentatively TRBD1 (5 bases). The CDR3 is 13 amino acids. CDR1 and CDR2 (germline): GTSNPN, SVGIG (reference sequence). V lost 0 bases to trimming and J lost 0 bases, with 5 bases between them.

The V and J genes are TRBV9 and TRBJ2-1; 9 positions agree with TRBD2. From germline, CDR1 is SGDLS and CDR2 YYNGEE. The J segment lost 7 bases and the V segment lost 1 base, leaving 9 bases of the junction unmatched. The CDR3 has 16 residues. CDR3 in amino acids: CASSVFPGTSPNEQFF. The CDR3 DNA reads TGTGCCAGCAGCGTATTTCCTGGGACTAGCCCAAATGAGCAGTTCTTC.